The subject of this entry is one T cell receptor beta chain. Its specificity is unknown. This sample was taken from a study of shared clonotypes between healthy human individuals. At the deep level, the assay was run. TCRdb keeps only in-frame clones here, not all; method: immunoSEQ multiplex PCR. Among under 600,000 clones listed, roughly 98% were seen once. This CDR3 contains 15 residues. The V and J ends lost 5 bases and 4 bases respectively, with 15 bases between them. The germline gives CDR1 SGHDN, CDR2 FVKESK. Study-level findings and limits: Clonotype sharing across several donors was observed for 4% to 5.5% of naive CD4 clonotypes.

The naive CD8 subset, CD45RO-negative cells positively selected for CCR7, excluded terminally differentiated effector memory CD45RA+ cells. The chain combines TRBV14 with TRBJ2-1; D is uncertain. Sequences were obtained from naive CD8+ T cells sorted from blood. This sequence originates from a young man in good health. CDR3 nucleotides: TGTGCCAGCAGCTCGTTGCCGGTGGGATACAATGAGCAGTTCTTC. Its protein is CASSSLPVGYNEQFF.